What follows is one TCR beta chain and its context. Its antigen is unidentified. These data are taken from a study of blood T cells in healthy people across ages. It was with a sample-barcoded 5' primer and a J-beta primer mix that a second PCR of roughly 7 to 12 cycles was run. TCRdb independently ran MiXCR on the 5' RACE reads; one entry per CDR3 protein. Of 650,000 to 1,000,000 distinct CDR3 sequences listed, roughly 35% were seen once; the top ten hold roughly 13%. The study isolated at least 6.5 million PBMCs from each sample. Each sample provided at least 5 micrograms of extracted total RNA. Findings of the study overall: Changes seen in expanded clonotypes were possibly confounded by donor CMV status left unknown.

This CDR3 has 15 residues. Per germline, CDR1 SGHRS and CDR2 YFSETQ. V lost 5 bases and J lost 4; bases outside the gene matches: 7. The genes are TRBV5-1 and TRBJ2-2; 8 bases fit TRBD1. The TCR was taken from a man aged 18-30 years in good health. The specimen sequenced was blood. CDR3 bases: TGCGCCAGCAGTCCTCTCAGGGGGCCCACCGGGGAGCTGTTTTTT. Its protein is CASSPLRGPTGELFF.